This T cell receptor beta chain was recorded in a study of blood T cell repertoires in COVID-19. The data were produced by immunoSEQ multiplex PCR, yet TCRdb's version contains in-frame clones alone and is incomplete. The sample gives about 80,000 clones, roughly 78% of which show up once; 21% is in the top ten. Trimming shortened V by 6 bases and J by 5 bases, and 11 bases separated the two germline ends. This CDR3 region has 14 residues. The germline gives CDR1 MNHNY, CDR2 SVGAGI (reference sequence). The chain has TRBV6-6 and TRBJ1-6, with D maybe TRBD1 (6 bases). The TCR comes from a human donor in a cohort sampled during active COVID-19. What was sequenced was peripheral blood. CDR3 DNA: TGTGCCAGCAGCTCGTCAGGGGATAATTCACCCCTCCACTTT. Translating gives CASSSSGDNSPLHF.